These 24 T cell receptor beta chains were all obtained from the same sample, sequenced in a study of blood T cell repertoires in COVID-19. Measured with immunoSEQ multiplex PCR; TCRdb has only the in-frame clones, and not every one. The data show some 60,000 clones, roughly nine tenths seen once. The sequenced sample was peripheral blood. The receptors derive from a man in his fifties or sixties with acute or convalescent COVID-19.

The chain recombines TRBV10-3 with TRBJ1-5; tentative D call: TRBD1 (6 bases). The CDR3 has 13 residues. V was clipped by 4 bases and J by 7 bases, with 11 bases between them. The V gene's germline CDR1 is ENHRY and CDR2 SYGVKD. The CDR3 region is CAISGGGGQPQHF. As DNA, the CDR3 is TGTGCCATCAGTGGGGGAGGGGGGCAGCCCCAGCATTTT.

This clone was counted only a few times. DNA of the CDR3: TGCGCCAGCAGCCAAGCACCCGGGACAGAGGATAATTCACCCCTCCACTTT. The encoded protein is CASSQAPGTEDNSPLHF. The chain employs TRBV4-1 and TRBJ1-6; TRBD1 matches at 7 bases. This CDR3 has 17 residues. The germline gives CDR1 MGHRA, CDR2 YSYEKL. The J segment lost 5 bases and the V segment lost 1 base, leaving 8 bases of the junction unmatched.

This rearrangement joins TRBV3-1 (or the pseudogene TRBV3-2) to TRBJ1-1; D is unresolved. CDR1 and CDR2 from the germline V gene are LGHDT and YNNKEL (reference sequence). This CDR3 contains 14 residues. V lost 1 base to trimming and J lost 1 base, with 7 bases between them. The CDR3 loop reads CASSQGNRNTEAFF. The CDR3 DNA sequence: TGTGCCAGCAGCCAAGGGAACAGGAACACTGAAGCTTTCTTT.

This clone occurred once. A read error may produce the germline difference seen at one junction end. The chain has TRBV5-6 and TRBJ1-1, with a weak D call TRBD1 (6 bases). CDR3 length: 13 amino acids. Per germline, CDR1 SGHDT and CDR2 YYEEEE. CDR3 protein: CASSWDMKTEAFF. In DNA form, the CDR3 reads TGTGCCAGCAGCTGGGACATGAAGACTGAAGCTTTCTTT.

The chain is built from TRBV5-6 and TRBJ2-2, with 8 bases aligning to TRBD1. The CDR3 runs 12 residues. The junction had 6 bases not matched to a gene; V was cut back by 4 bases and J by 13 bases. Germline V gives CDR1 SGHDT, CDR2 YYEEEE. The CDR3 DNA reads as TGTGCCAGCAGCCTCGGGACAGGCGGGCTGTTTTTT. It encodes CASSLGTGGLFF.

This rearrangement joins TRBV30 to TRBJ1-5; D is perhaps TRBD1 (6 bases). This CDR3 comprises 13 residues. Per germline, CDR1 GTSNPN and CDR2 SVGIG (reference sequence). The V end was cut by 0 bases, the J end by 6 bases, with 9 bases between. CDR3 nucleotides: TGTGCCTGGAGTGTATCAGGGGTTCAGCCCCAGCATTTT. Protein: CAWSVSGVQPQHF.

CDR3 loop: CASSPGQGGNTIYF. The CDR3 DNA follows: TGTGCCAGCTCACCAGGGCAGGGAGGAAACACCATATATTTT. The chain recombines TRBV18 with TRBJ1-3, with D possibly being TRBD1 (5 bases). Trimming stripped 2 bases from V and 4 bases from J, with 9 bases between. Germline lookup yields CDR1 KGHSH and CDR2 LQKENI. This CDR3 contains 14 residues.

V gene TRBV5-1 combines with J gene TRBJ2-3, with 8 positions matching TRBD1. V lost 1 base and J lost 4; bases outside the gene matches: 5. The CDR3 contains 15 residues. Germline V CDR1 and CDR2: SGHRS, YFSETQ. In nucleotides, the CDR3 is TGCGCCAGCAGCTTGCAGACAGGGGAACCAGATACGCAGTATTTT. This sequence encodes CASSLQTGEPDTQYF.

The chain carries TRBV15 and TRBJ2-1; 13 positions agree with TRBD2. Germline CDR1 LNHNV, CDR2 YYDKDF (reference sequence). V was clipped by 0 bases and J by 4 bases; unmatched bases: 6. The CDR3 is 18 residues long. The chain's CDR3 is CATSRDPILAGGYNEQFF. For the CDR3, the DNA is TGTGCCACCAGCAGAGATCCCATACTAGCGGGGGGGTACAATGAGCAGTTCTTC.

As for this clone: The sample has other DNA sequences that encode this CDR3 too. The chain combines TRBV6-5 with TRBJ1-5; tentatively, D is TRBD1 (5 bases). Germline-derived CDR1 and CDR2 are MNHEY and SVGAGI. The CDR3 covers 12 residues. The V end was cut by 7 bases, the J end by 4 bases, with 8 bases between. The CDR3 region has the DNA TGTGCCAGCAAACGGGGGAATCAGCCCCAGCATTTT. It codes for CASKRGNQPQHF.

The chain is built from TRBV28 and TRBJ1-1; possible D gene TRBD1, 6 bases. V lost 6 bases and J 4 bases, leaving 15 bases between the germline ends. In germline, CDR1 is MDHEN, CDR2 SYDVKM. CDR3 length: 14 residues. CDR3 nucleotides: TGTGCCAGCAGGGTAACAGGGAGGGTCACTGAAGCTTTCTTT. This encodes CASRVTGRVTEAFF.

The CDR3 region has the DNA TGTGCCAGCAGCCCTAAGGGACAGGGGGCGGCCGGGGAGCTGTTTTTT. Its protein product is CASSPKGQGAAGELFF. The chain uses TRBV3-1 (or the pseudogene TRBV3-2) and TRBJ2-2; TRBD1 matches 12 bases. Germline CDR1 is LGHDT and CDR2 is YNNKEL (reference sequence). This CDR3 spans 16 amino acids. V shed 4 bases and J 6 bases; nucleotides not matched to a gene: 6.

The rearrangement links TRBV5-8 to TRBJ2-7, with 11 bases identical to TRBD2. This CDR3 region has 14 residues. Germline V gives CDR1 SGHTS, CDR2 YDEGEE. The V segment lost 5 bases and the J segment 4 bases; nucleotides outside the gene matches: 5. CDR3 sequence: CASRILAGVYEQYF. The CDR3 bases are TGTGCCAGCAGAATACTAGCGGGGGTTTACGAGCAGTACTTC. The full variable domain, rest sourced from reference TRBV5-8 and TRBJ2-7, is EAGVTQSPTHLIKTRGQQATLRCSPISGHTSVYWYQQALGLGLQFLLWYDEGEERNRGNFPPRFSGRQFPNYSSELNVNALELEDSALYLCASRILAGVYEQYFGPGTRLTVT.

The chain recombines TRBV5-1 with TRBJ1-1; TRBD1 matches 9 bases. V shed 3 bases, J shed 5 bases, and the junction held 11 bases outside the gene matches. There are 16 residues in the CDR3. Germline V gene sequence: CDR1 SGHRS, CDR2 YFSETQ. Here the CDR3 reads CASSSNLQGALTEAFF. Written as DNA, the CDR3 is TGCGCCAGCAGCTCAAACCTACAGGGGGCGTTAACTGAAGCTTTCTTT.

The chain carries TRBV2 and TRBJ1-2, with D perhaps matching TRBD1 (5 bases). The CDR3 is 15 amino acids. CDR1 is SNHLY, CDR2 FYNNEI, per germline. The V end lost 8 bases, the J end lost 1 base, and 17 bases lay between the germline ends. The CDR3, as DNA: TGTGCCAGCCAACCACTCAGGGTTTTTAACTATGGCTACACCTTC. Protein product: CASQPLRVFNYGYTF.

The rearrangement links TRBV6-6 to TRBJ1-2; 8 bases line up with TRBD1. J was trimmed by 0 bases and V by 6 bases; bases with no gene match: 3. The CDR3 spans 14 residues. The germline CDR1 and CDR2 sequences are MNHNY and SVGAGI (reference sequence). CDR3 sequence reads: CASSPDRANYGYTF. The CDR3 nucleotides read TGTGCCAGCAGCCCGGACAGGGCTAACTATGGCTACACCTTC.

The chain uses TRBV4-1 and TRBJ2-1; tentative D call: TRBD1 (5 bases). The CDR3 spans 16 residues. V was trimmed by 1 base and J by 4 bases, leaving 14 bases between them. Germline V gene data show CDR1 as MGHRA and CDR2 as YSYEKL. The CDR3 region is CASSQVLSGAYNEQFF. As DNA, the CDR3 is TGCGCCAGCAGCCAAGTGCTTTCTGGGGCTTACAATGAGCAGTTCTTC.

The J gene is TRBJ1-5, the V gene TRBV5-8, with D unclear. V was pared by 6 bases and J by 7 bases, with 17 bases between. Germline V gives CDR1 SGHTS, CDR2 YDEGEE. This CDR3 is 14 amino acids long. The CDR3 nucleotides read TGTGCCAGCACGTTCGGGGAGCGCGGGCAGCCCCAGCATTTT. Protein sequence: CASTFGERGQPQHF.

This clone was observed a single time. The CDR3 DNA follows: TGTGCCAGCAGCCCCCCGGGGTTCGGGATGGGGAACACTGAAGCTTTCTTT. Its translation is CASSPPGFGMGNTEAFF. The chain combines TRBV5-8 with TRBJ1-1; no clear D gene. CDR1 and CDR2 from the germline V gene are SGHTS and YDEGEE. V was trimmed by 4 bases and J by 1 base, leaving 20 bases between them. This CDR3 contains 17 residues. Using reference TRBV5-8 and TRBJ1-1 for the parts outside the CDR3, the full variable domain is EAGVTQSPTHLIKTRGQQATLRCSPISGHTSVYWYQQALGLGLQFLLWYDEGEERNRGNFPPRFSGRQFPNYSSELNVNALELEDSALYLCASSPPGFGMGNTEAFFGQGTRLTVV.

The chain employs TRBV24-1 and TRBJ1-2; TRBD1 matches 7 bases. V was clipped by 9 bases and J by 2 bases; unmatched bases: 5. Germline-derived CDR1 and CDR2 are KGHDR and SFDVKD. The CDR3 covers 13 residues. Here the CDR3 DNA reads TGTGCCACCTCTGGGGGACAGAACTATGGCTACACCTTC. Protein sequence: CATSGGQNYGYTF.

This clone has only one observation. The chain couples TRBV9 to TRBJ2-2; tentative D call: TRBD2 (7 bases). V was trimmed by 0 bases and J by 4 bases, leaving 13 bases between them. Per the germline V gene, CDR1 is SGDLS and CDR2 is YYNGEE. There are 16 residues in the CDR3. DNA of the CDR3: TGTGCCAGCAGCGTAGGATGGGCGGGGGCCACCGGGGAGCTGTTTTTT. This codes for CASSVGWAGATGELFF.

The CDR3 DNA reads as TGTGCCACCAGCAGCCAGTCCTACAATGAGCAGTTCTTC. It specifies CATSSQSYNEQFF. The chain uses TRBV15 and TRBJ2-1; D not certain. Trimming removed 3 bases from V and 1 base from J, with 4 bases in between. This CDR3 region has 13 residues. Germline values: CDR1 LNHNV, CDR2 YYDKDF (reference sequence).

This chain uses TRBV13 with TRBJ1-1, with D unresolved. The CDR3 spans 13 residues. Germline V gene data show CDR1 as PRHDT and CDR2 as FYEKMQ (reference sequence). V lost 4 bases and J 5 bases, leaving 11 bases between the germline ends. The CDR3 region is CASSSILRTEAFF. In nucleotides, the CDR3 is TGTGCCAGCAGCTCTATCCTTCGGACTGAAGCTTTCTTT. Complete variable domain (other parts from reference TRBV13 and TRBJ1-1): AAGVIQSPRHLIKEKRETATLKCYPIPRHDTVYWYQQGPGQDPQFLISFYEKMQSDKGSIPDRFSAQQFSDYHSELNMSSLELGDSALYFCASSSILRTEAFFGQGTRLTVV.

The chain carries TRBV19 and TRBJ1-2, with D hard to call. V shed 5 bases and J shed 7 bases, with 20 bases lying between them. This CDR3 is built from 15 residues. Per germline, CDR1 LNHDA and CDR2 SQIVND (reference sequence). CDR3 in amino acids: CASSDLMGWVRGYTF. The CDR3 DNA sequence: TGTGCCAGTAGTGACCTGATGGGCTGGGTTCGTGGCTACACCTTC.